Described below is a single T cell receptor beta chain sequence and its context. Its matching antigen is unknown. This sample was taken from a study of cytomegalovirus exposure and HLA in healthy donors. Primers for the PCR totalled 60 Vbeta and 13 Jbeta. Sequencing was performed with immunoSEQ multiplex PCR; in TCRdb, only in-frame clones are kept and a portion is missing. The sample lists approximately 190,000 clones, around four fifths occurring once. Study-level results: In a later analysis, across HLA loci, associated TCR counts were highest for DRB1, lowest for HLA-C.

Everyone who donated was a healthy bone marrow donor. This CDR3 spans 13 amino acids. The V gene's germline CDR1 is WNHNN and CDR2 SYGVQD (reference sequence). The V and J ends lost 4 bases and 1 base respectively, with 7 bases between them. This clonotype originated in a man aged 35 to 55 in good health and CMV-seropositive. Material for sequencing was PBMCs. The chain is built from TRBV10-1 and TRBJ1-1; D call uncertain. The CDR3 sequence is CASSGRENTEAFF. In nucleotides, the CDR3 is TGCGCCAGCAGTGGGCGGGAGAACACTGAAGCTTTCTTT.